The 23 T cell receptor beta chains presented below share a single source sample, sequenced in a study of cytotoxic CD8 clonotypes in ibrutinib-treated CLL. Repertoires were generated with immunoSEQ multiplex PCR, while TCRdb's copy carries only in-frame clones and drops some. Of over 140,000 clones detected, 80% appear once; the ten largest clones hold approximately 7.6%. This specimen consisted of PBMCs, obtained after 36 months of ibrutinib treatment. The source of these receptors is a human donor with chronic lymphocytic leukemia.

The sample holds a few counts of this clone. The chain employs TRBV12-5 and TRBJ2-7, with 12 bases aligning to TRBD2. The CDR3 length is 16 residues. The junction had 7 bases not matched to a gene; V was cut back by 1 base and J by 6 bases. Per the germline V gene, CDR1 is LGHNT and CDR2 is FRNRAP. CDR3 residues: CASGLAPSGRAFEQYF. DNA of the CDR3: TGTGCTAGTGGTTTGGCCCCTAGCGGGAGGGCCTTCGAGCAGTACTTC.

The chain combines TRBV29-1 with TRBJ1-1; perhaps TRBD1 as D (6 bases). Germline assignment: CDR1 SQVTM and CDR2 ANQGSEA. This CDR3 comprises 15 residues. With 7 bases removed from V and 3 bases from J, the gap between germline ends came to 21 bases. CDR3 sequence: CSAPPQGRGYTEAFF. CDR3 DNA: TGCAGCGCCCCTCCCCAGGGAAGGGGGTACACTGAAGCTTTCTTT. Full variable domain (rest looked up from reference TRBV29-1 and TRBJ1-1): SAVISQKPSRDICQRGTSLTIQCQVDSQVTMMFWYRQQPGQSLTLIATANQGSEATYESGFVIDKFPISRPNLTFSTLTVSNMSPEDSSIYLCSAPPQGRGYTEAFFGQGTRLTVV.

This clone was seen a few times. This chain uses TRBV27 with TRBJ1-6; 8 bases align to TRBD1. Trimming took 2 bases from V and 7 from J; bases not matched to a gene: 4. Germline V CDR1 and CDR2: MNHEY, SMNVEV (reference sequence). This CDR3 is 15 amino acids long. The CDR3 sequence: CASSLGQGDNSPLHF. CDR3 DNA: TGTGCCAGCAGTTTAGGACAGGGCGACAATTCACCCCTCCACTTT.

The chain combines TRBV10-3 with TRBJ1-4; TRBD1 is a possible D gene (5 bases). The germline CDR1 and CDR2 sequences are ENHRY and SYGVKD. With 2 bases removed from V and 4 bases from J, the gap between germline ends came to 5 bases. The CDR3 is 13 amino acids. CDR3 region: CAISEGGNEKLFF. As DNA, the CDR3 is TGTGCCATCAGTGAGGGGGGTAATGAAAAACTGTTTTTT.

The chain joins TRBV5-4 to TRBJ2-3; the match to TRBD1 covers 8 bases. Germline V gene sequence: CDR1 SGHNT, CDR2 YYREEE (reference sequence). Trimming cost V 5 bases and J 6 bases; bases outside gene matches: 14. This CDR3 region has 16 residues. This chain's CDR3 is CASSIGLAGGADTQYF. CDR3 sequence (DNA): TGTGCCAGCAGTATTGGTCTGGCAGGGGGCGCTGATACGCAGTATTTT.

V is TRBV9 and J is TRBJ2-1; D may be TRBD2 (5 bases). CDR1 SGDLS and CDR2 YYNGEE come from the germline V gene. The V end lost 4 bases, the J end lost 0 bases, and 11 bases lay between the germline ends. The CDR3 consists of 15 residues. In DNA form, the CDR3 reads TGTGCCAGCAGCTTTAGCGAAAGCTCCTACAATGAGCAGTTCTTC. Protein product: CASSFSESSYNEQFF.

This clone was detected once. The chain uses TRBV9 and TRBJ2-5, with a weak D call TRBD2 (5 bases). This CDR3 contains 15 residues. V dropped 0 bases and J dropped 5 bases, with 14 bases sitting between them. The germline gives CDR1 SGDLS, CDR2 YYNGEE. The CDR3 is CASSVDGRRWETQYF. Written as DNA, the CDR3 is TGTGCCAGCAGCGTAGATGGGAGAAGGTGGGAGACCCAGTACTTC.

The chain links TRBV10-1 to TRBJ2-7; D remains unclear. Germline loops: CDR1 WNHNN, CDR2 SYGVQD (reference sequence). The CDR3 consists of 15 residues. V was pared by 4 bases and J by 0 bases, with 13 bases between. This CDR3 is CASSGYRGVSYEQYF. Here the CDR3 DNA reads TGCGCCAGCAGTGGGTATCGTGGAGTCTCCTACGAGCAGTACTTC.

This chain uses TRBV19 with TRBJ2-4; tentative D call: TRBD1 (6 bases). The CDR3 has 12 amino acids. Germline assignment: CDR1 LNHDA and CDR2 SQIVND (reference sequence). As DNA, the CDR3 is TGTCCCAAAAGGGGGAAAAAAAACATTCAGTACTTC. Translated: CPKRGKKNIQYF.

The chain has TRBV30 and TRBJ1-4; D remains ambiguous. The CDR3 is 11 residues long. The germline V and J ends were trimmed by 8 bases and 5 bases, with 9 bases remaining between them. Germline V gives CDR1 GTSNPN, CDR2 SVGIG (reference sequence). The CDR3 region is CARMKNEKLFF. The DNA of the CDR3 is TGTGCCCGGATGAAGAATGAAAAACTGTTTTTT. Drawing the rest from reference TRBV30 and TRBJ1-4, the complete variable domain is SQTIHQWPATLVQPVGSPLSLECTVEGTSNPNLYWYRQAAGRGLQLLFYSVGIGQISSEVPQNLSASRPQDRQFILSSKKLLLSDSGFYLCARMKNEKLFFGSGTQLSVL.

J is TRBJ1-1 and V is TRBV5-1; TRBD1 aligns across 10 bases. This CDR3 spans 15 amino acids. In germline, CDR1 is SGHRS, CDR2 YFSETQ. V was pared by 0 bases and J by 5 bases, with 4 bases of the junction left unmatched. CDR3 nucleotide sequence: TGCGCCAGCAGCTTGGGGGACAGGGGAGGAACTGAAGCTTTCTTT. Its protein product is CASSLGDRGGTEAFF.

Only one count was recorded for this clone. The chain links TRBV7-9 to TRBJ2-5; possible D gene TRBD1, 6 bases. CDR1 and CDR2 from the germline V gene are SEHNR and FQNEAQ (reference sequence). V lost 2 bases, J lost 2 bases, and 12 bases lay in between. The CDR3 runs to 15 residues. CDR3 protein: CASSLTHRAQETQYF. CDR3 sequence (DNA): TGTGCCAGCAGCTTAACCCACAGGGCGCAAGAGACCCAGTACTTC.

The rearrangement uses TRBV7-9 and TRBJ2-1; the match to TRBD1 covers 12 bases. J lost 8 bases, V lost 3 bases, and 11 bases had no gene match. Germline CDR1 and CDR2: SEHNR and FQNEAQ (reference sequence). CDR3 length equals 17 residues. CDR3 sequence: CASSFSLWDRGQYEQFF. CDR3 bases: TGTGCCAGCAGCTTTAGTCTCTGGGACAGGGGGCAATATGAGCAGTTCTTC. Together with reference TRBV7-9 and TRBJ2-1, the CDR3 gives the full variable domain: DTGVSQNPRHKITKRGQNVTFRCDPISEHNRLYWYRQTLGQGPEFLTYFQNEAQLEKSRLLSDRFSAERPKGSFSTLEIQRTEQGDSAMYLCASSFSLWDRGQYEQFFGPGTRLTVL.

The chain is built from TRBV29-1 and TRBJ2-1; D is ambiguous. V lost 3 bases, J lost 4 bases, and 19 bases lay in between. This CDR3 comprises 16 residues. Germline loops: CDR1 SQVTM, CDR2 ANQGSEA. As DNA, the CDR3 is TGCAGCGTTGACTCTACAGCAAACGGGTTTTACAATGAGCAGTTCTTC. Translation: CSVDSTANGFYNEQFF.

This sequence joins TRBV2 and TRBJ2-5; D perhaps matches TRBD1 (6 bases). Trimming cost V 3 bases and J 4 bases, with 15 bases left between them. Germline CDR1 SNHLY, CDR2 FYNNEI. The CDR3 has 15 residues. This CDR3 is CASSEGAGVVETQYF. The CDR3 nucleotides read TGTGCCAGCAGTGAGGGGGCAGGGGTGGTAGAGACCCAGTACTTC.

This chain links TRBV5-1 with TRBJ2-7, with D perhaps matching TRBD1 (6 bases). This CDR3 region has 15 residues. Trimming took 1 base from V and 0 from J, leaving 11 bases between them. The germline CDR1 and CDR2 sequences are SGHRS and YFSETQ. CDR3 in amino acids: CASSLQGINSYEQYF. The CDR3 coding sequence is TGCGCCAGCAGCTTGCAGGGGATAAACTCCTACGAGCAGTACTTC.

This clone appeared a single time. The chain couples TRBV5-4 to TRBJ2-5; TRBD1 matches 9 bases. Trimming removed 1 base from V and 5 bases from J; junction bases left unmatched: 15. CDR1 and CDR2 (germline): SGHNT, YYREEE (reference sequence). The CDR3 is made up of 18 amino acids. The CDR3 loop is CASSLWLTGGDLGETQYF. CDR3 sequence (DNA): TGTGCCAGCAGCTTGTGGTTAACAGGGGGCGATCTGGGGGAGACCCAGTACTTC.

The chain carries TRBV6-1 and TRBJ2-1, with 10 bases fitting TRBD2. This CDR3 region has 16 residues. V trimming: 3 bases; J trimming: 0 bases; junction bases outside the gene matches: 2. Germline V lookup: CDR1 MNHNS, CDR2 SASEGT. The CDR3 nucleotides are TGTGCCAGCAGTGACCGGACTAGCGGCTCCTACAATGAGCAGTTCTTC. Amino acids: CASSDRTSGSYNEQFF.

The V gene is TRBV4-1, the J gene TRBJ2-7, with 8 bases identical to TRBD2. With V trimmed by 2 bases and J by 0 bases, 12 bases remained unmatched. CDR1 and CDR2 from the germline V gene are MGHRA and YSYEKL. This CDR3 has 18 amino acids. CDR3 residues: CASSQLPPGLVTSYEQYF. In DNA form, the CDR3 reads TGCGCCAGCAGCCAATTACCTCCGGGACTAGTCACCTCCTACGAGCAGTACTTC.

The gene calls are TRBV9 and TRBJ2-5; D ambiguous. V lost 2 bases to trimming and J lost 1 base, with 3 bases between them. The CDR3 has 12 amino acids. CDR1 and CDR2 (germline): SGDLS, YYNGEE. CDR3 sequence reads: CASSVGQETQYF. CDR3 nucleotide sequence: TGTGCCAGCAGCGTTGGCCAAGAGACCCAGTACTTC.

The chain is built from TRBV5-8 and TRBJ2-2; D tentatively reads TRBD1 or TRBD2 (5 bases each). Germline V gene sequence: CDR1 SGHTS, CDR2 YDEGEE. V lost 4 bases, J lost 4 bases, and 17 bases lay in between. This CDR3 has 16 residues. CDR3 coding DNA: TGTGCCAGCAGCCCGAACCGGGGACGGGGCACCGGGGAGCTGTTTTTT. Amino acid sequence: CASSPNRGRGTGELFF.

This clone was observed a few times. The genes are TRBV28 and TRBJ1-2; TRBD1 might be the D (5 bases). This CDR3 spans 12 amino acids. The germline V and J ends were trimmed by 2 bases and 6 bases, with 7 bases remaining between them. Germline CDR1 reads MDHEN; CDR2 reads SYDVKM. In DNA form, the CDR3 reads TGTGCCAGCAGTTTAATGGGGGATGGCTACACCTTC. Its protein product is CASSLMGDGYTF.

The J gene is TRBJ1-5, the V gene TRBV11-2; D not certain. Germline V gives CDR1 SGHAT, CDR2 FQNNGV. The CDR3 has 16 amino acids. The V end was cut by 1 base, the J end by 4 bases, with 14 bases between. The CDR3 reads CASSLGRTADNQPQHF. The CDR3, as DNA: TGTGCCAGCAGCTTAGGGCGGACGGCGGATAATCAGCCCCAGCATTTT.